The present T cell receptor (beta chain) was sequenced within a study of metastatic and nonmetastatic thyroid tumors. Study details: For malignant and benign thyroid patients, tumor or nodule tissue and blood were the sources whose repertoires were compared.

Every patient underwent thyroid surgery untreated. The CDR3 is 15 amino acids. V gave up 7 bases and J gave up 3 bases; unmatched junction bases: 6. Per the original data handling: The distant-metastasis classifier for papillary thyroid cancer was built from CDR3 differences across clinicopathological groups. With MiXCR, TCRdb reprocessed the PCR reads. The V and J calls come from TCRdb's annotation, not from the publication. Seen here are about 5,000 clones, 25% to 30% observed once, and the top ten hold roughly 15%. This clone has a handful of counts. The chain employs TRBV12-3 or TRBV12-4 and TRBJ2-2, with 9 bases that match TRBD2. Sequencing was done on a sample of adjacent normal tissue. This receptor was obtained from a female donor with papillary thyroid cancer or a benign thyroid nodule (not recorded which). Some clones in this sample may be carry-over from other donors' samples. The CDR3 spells CASNIAGEYTGELFF. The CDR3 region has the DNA TGTGCCAGCAATATAGCGGGAGAGTACACCGGGGAGCTGTTTTTT.